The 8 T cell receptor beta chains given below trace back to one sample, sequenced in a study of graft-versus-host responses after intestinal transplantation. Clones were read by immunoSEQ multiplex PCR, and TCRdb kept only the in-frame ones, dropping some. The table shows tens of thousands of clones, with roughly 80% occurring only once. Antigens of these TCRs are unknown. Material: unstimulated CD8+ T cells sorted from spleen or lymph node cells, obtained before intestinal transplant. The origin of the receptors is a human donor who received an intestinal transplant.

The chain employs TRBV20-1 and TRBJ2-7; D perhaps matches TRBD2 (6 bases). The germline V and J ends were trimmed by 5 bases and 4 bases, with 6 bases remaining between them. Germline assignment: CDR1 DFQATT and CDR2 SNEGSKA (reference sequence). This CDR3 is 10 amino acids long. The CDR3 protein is CSARGYEQYF. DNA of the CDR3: TGCAGTGCTCGGGGGTACGAGCAGTACTTC.

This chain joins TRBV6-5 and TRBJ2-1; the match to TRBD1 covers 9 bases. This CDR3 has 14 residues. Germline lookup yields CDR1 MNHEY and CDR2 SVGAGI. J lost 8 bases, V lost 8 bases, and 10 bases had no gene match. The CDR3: CASSRTGAGHEQFF. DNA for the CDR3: TGTGCCAGCTCTAGGACAGGGGCAGGCCATGAGCAGTTCTTC.

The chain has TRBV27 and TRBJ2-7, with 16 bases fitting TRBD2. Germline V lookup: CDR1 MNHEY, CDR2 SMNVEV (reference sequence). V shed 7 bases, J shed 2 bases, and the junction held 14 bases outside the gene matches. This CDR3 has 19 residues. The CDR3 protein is CASNPLGTSGRAPTYEQYF. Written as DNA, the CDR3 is TGTGCCAGCAATCCCCTAGGGACTAGCGGGAGGGCTCCAACCTACGAGCAGTACTTC.

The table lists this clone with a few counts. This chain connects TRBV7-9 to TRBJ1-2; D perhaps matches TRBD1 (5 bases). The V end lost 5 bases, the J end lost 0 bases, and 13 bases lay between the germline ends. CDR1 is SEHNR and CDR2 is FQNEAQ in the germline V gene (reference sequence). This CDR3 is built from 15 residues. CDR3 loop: CASSAETAPNYGYTF. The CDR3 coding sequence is TGTGCCAGCAGCGCTGAGACAGCTCCTAACTATGGCTACACCTTC.

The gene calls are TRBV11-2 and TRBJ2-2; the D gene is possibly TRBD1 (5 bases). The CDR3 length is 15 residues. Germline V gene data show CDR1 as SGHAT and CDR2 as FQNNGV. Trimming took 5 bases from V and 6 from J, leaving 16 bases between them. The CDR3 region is CASSIAGMYSGELFF. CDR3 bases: TGTGCCAGCAGCATCGCAGGGATGTATTCCGGGGAGCTGTTTTTT.

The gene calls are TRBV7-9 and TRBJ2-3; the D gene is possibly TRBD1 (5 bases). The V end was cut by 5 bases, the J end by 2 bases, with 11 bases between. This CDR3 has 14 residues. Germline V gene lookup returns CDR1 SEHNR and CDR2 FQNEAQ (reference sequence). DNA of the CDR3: TGTGCCAGCAGCCAAGACAGCCTCACAGATACGCAGTATTTT. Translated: CASSQDSLTDTQYF.

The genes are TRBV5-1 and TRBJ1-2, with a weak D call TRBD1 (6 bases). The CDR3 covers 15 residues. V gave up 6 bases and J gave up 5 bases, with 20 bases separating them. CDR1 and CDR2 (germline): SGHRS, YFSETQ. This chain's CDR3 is CASTGSTGKGYGYTF. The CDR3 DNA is TGCGCCAGCACCGGGAGTACAGGGAAGGGGTATGGCTACACCTTC.

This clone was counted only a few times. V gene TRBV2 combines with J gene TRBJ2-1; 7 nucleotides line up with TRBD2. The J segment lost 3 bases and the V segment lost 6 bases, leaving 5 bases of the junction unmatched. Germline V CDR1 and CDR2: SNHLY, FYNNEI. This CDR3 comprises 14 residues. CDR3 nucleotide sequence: TGTGCCAGCAGAGGAGCGGGATACTACAATGAGCAGTTCTTC. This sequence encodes CASRGAGYYNEQFF.